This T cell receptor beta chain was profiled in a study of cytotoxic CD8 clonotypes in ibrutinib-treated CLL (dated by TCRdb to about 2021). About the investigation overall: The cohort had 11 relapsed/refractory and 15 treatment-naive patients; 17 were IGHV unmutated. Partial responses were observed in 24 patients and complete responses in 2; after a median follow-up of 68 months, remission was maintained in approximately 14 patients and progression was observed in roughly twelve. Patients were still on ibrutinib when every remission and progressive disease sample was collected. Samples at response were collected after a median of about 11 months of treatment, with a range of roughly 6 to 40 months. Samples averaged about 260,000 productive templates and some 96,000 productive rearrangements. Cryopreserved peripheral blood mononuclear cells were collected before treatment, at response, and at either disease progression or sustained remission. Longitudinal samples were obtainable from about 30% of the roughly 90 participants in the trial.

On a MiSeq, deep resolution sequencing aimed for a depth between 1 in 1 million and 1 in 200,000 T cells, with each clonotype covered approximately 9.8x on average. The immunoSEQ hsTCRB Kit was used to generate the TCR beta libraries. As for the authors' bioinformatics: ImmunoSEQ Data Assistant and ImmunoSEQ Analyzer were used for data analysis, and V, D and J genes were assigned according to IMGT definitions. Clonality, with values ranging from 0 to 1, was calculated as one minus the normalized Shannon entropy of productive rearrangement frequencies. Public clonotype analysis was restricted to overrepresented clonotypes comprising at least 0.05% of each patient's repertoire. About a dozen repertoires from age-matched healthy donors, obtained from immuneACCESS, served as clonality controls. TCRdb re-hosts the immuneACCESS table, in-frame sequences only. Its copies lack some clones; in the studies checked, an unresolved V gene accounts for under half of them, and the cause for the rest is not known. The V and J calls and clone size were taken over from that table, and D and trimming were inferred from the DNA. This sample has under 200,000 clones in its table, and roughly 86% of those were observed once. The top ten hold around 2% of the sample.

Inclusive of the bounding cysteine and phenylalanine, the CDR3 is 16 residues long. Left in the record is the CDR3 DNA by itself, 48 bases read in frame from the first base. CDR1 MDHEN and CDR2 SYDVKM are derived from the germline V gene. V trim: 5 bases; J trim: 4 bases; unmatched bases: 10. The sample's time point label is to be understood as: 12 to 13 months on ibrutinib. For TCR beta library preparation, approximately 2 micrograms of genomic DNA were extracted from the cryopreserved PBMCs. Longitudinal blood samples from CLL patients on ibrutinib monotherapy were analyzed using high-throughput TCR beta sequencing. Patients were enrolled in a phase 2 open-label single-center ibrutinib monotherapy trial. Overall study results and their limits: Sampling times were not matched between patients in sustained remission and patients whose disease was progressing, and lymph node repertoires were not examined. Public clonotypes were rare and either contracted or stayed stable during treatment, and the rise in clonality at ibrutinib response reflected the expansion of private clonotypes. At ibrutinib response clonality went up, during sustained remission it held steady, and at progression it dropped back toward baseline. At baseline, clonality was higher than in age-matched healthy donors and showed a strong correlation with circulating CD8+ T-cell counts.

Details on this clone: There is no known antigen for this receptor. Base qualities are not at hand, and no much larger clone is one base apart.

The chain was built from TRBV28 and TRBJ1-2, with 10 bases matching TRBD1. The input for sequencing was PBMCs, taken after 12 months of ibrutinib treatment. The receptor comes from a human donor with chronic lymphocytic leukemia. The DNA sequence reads TGTGCCAGCAGTCGACCCGGGACAGGGGAATCCTATGGCTACACCTTC. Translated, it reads CASSRPGTGESYGYTF.